The 21 T cell receptor beta chains in this list originate from one sample, sequenced in a study of blood T cell repertoires in COVID-19. Profiled with immunoSEQ multiplex PCR; TCRdb holds only in-frame clones, not every one. Of some 190,000 clones detected, approximately 80% appear once; the ten largest clones hold approximately 15%. Sample: PBMCs or T cells enriched from blood (not recorded which). These receptor sequences come from a man in his sixties who had been exposed to COVID-19.

This chain links TRBV7-8 with TRBJ2-7; 8 nucleotides agree with TRBD2. The CDR3 length is 14 residues. CDR1 SGHVS and CDR2 FQNEAQ come from the germline V gene. V dropped 4 bases and J dropped 2; count of bases not matched to a gene: 4. The CDR3 region is CASSSGLAPYEQYF. Here the CDR3 DNA reads TGTGCCAGCAGCTCAGGACTAGCCCCCTACGAGCAGTACTTC. The full variable domain, with the rest looked up from reference TRBV7-8 and TRBJ2-7, is GAGVSQSPRYKVAKRGQDVALRCDPISGHVSLFWYQQALGQGPEFLTYFQNEAQLDKSGLPSDRFFAERPEGSVSTLKIQRTQQEDSAVYLCASSSGLAPYEQYFGPGTRLTVT.

The chain employs TRBV2 and TRBJ1-1, with D maybe TRBD1 (5 bases). Deletions cut 3 bases from V and 6 bases from J, with 11 bases between. The CDR3 covers 13 residues. Germline CDR1 is SNHLY and CDR2 is FYNNEI. CDR3 region: CASSDQGYPEAFF. The CDR3 bases are TGTGCCAGCAGTGACCAGGGTTACCCTGAAGCTTTCTTT.

This clone was recorded once. The chain has TRBV28 and TRBJ2-7, with 8 bases that match TRBD2. J gave up 1 base and V 6 bases, and 11 bases lay outside the gene matches. In germline, CDR1 is MDHEN, CDR2 SYDVKM. The CDR3 runs 16 residues. CDR3 sequence reads: CASSPTTSGNSYEQYF. In nucleotides, the CDR3 is TGTGCCAGCAGCCCCACCACTAGCGGCAATTCCTACGAGCAGTACTTC.

The chain combines TRBV7-2 with TRBJ2-7; 10 nucleotides agree with TRBD2. There are 14 residues in the CDR3. J gave up 3 bases and V 5 bases, and 4 bases lay outside the gene matches. Germline assignment: CDR1 SGHTA and CDR2 FQGNSA. Here the CDR3 DNA reads TGTGCCAGCAGCACATCTAGCGGGAGCTACGAGCAGTACTTC. Protein: CASSTSSGSYEQYF.

DNA for the CDR3: TGTGCCAGCTCTCCTCTCTGGGGGGACAGAGAACCAGGCTACGAGCAGTACTTC. Translated, it gives CASSPLWGDREPGYEQYF. The chain employs TRBV18 and TRBJ2-7, with D perhaps matching TRBD1 (7 bases). Germline CDR1 reads KGHSH; CDR2 reads LQKENI. The CDR3 contains 18 residues. Trimming stripped 6 bases from V and 3 bases from J, with 27 bases between.

V gene TRBV7-2 combines with J gene TRBJ1-5, with a weak D call TRBD1 (5 bases). V was clipped by 3 bases and J by 7 bases, with 13 bases between them. Germline values: CDR1 SGHTA, CDR2 FQGNSA. This CDR3 region has 14 residues. The CDR3 nucleotides read TGTGCCAGCAGCTTGCTGCGGGACGTACAGCCCCAGCATTTT. Translated, it gives CASSLLRDVQPQHF.

The genes are TRBV9 and TRBJ2-1; 12 bases match TRBD2. Germline V gives CDR1 SGDLS, CDR2 YYNGEE. V was pared by 2 bases and J by 6 bases, with 6 bases of the junction left unmatched. This CDR3 has 16 residues. The CDR3 nucleotides are TGTGCCAGCAGCGTCATTGGACTAGCGGGATTCAATGAGCAGTTCTTC. The encoded protein is CASSVIGLAGFNEQFF.

The J gene is TRBJ1-5, the V gene TRBV9, with D perhaps TRBD1 (5 bases). The CDR3 has 13 residues. Trimming pared 2 bases from V and 9 bases from J, leaving 12 bases between. The germline V gene encodes CDR1 SGDLS and CDR2 YYNGEE. The CDR3 reads CASSVAGRGPQHF. The CDR3 DNA is TGTGCCAGCAGCGTTGCAGGGAGGGGGCCCCAGCATTTT. The whole variable domain, filled in from reference TRBV9 and TRBJ1-5, reads DSGVTQTPKHLITATGQRVTLRCSPRSGDLSVYWYQQSLDQGLQFLIQYYNGEERAKGNILERFSAQQFPDLHSELNLSSLELGDSALYFCASSVAGRGPQHFGDGTRLSIL.

The chain has TRBV7-2 and TRBJ2-4, with 7 bases lining up with TRBD2. The CDR3 contains 17 residues. The germline V gene encodes CDR1 SGHTA and CDR2 FQGNSA. Losses at the gene ends were 1 base for V and 0 bases for J; bases not matched to a gene: 6. CDR3 amino acids: CASSLVSSGGAKNIQYF. CDR3 nucleotide sequence: TGTGCCAGCAGCTTAGTTTCTAGCGGTGGAGCCAAAAACATTCAGTACTTC.

CDR3 in DNA: TGTGCCAGCAGTTCCTTAAGAGTTTTACAGGGGAACACCGGGGAGCTGTTTTTT. Translating it yields CASSSLRVLQGNTGELFF. J is TRBJ2-2 and V is TRBV28, with D perhaps matching TRBD1 (6 bases). Germline V CDR1 and CDR2: MDHEN, SYDVKM. CDR3 length: 18 amino acids. Trimming took off 4 bases at V and 1 base at J, with 19 bases between the two ends.

The V and J genes are TRBV10-1 and TRBJ2-1; 12 nucleotides agree with TRBD2. V gave up 5 bases and J gave up 6 bases; unmatched junction bases: 5. The length of the CDR3 is 15 residues. CDR1 and CDR2 from the germline V gene are WNHNN and SYGVQD (reference sequence). The CDR3 reads CASSNLAGGTNEQFF. The CDR3 DNA reads as TGCGCCAGCAGTAACCTAGCGGGAGGGACCAATGAGCAGTTCTTC.

This clone has at least ten counts. This chain uses TRBV10-3 with TRBJ1-4; possible D gene TRBD1, 5 bases. Germline V gene sequence: CDR1 ENHRY, CDR2 SYGVKD. CDR3 length equals 15 residues. Deletions cut 0 bases from V and 5 bases from J, with 10 bases between. CDR3 amino acids: CAISESGGPNEKLFF. Written as DNA, the CDR3 is TGTGCCATCAGTGAGTCGGGGGGTCCCAATGAAAAACTGTTTTTT.

This chain links TRBV11-3 with TRBJ2-7; weak D call: TRBD2 (7 bases). Germline-derived CDR1 and CDR2 are SGHNT and YENEEA. The CDR3 is made up of 15 amino acids. Deletions cut 1 base from V and 0 bases from J, with 10 bases between. The CDR3 sequence is CASSLAGGYSYEQYF. The CDR3 nucleotides are TGTGCCAGCAGCTTAGCGGGGGGCTACTCCTACGAGCAGTACTTC.

V is TRBV7-8 and J is TRBJ2-1; 14 nucleotides match TRBD2. The germline V gene has CDR1 SGHVS and CDR2 FQNEAQ. V lost 4 bases and J lost 9; bases outside the gene matches: 17. The CDR3 sequence is 19 residues long. The CDR3, as DNA: TGTGCCAGCAGCTCCCGTACGCGGGGGCTCGGGACTAGCGGGAGTGAGCAGTTCTTC. Protein product: CASSSRTRGLGTSGSEQFF.

This clone has just a few counts. The rearrangement uses TRBV5-6 and TRBJ1-4, with 8 bases identical to TRBD1. This CDR3 is 15 amino acids long. Germline CDR1 and CDR2: SGHDT and YYEEEE. The trim removed 6 bases at V and 4 bases at J, leaving 8 bases unmatched. The CDR3 reads CASTQTGEINEKLFF. For the CDR3, the DNA is TGTGCCAGCACCCAGACAGGGGAAATTAATGAAAAACTGTTTTTT.

This clone was picked up one time. The genes are TRBV7-2 and TRBJ2-1; 11 bases map to TRBD2. V lost 5 bases, J lost 7 bases, and 7 bases stayed unmatched. The length of the CDR3 is 15 residues. Per germline, CDR1 SGHTA and CDR2 FQGNSA. The CDR3 DNA follows: TGTGCCAGCAGCCTCGTGGTAGCGGGAGGGAATGAGCAGTTCTTC. Its protein is CASSLVVAGGNEQFF.

The V gene is TRBV5-1, the J gene TRBJ2-6; 7 nucleotides agree with TRBD2. This CDR3 spans 17 amino acids. In germline, CDR1 is SGHRS, CDR2 YFSETQ. Trimming cost V 0 bases and J 3 bases; bases outside gene matches: 6. This chain's CDR3 is CASSLAGGTGGANVLTF. The CDR3 region has the DNA TGCGCCAGCAGCTTGGCGGGGGGAACGGGTGGGGCCAACGTCCTGACTTTC. The whole variable domain, remainder taken from reference TRBV5-1 and TRBJ2-6, is KAGVTQTPRYLIKTRGQQVTLSCSPISGHRSVSWYQQTPGQGLQFLFEYFSETQRNKGNFPGRFSGRQFSNSRSEMNVSTLELGDSALYLCASSLAGGTGGANVLTFGAGSRLTVL.

V usage is TRBV11-2 and J usage is TRBJ2-3; D is perhaps TRBD2 (5 bases). CDR1 is SGHAT and CDR2 is FQNNGV in the germline V gene. The CDR3 has 13 amino acids. Trimming stripped 2 bases from V and 8 bases from J, with 11 bases between. CDR3 amino acids: CASSLRRAVTQYF. The DNA for the CDR3 is TGTGCCAGCAGCTTACGGCGGGCGGTTACGCAGTATTTT.

The V gene is TRBV30, the J gene TRBJ2-7; D gene uncertain. The CDR3 has 12 amino acids. The germline V and J ends were trimmed by 2 bases and 2 bases, with 7 bases remaining between them. Germline CDR1 and CDR2: GTSNPN and SVGIG (reference sequence). The CDR3 DNA follows: TGTGCCTGGAGTCCCGACACCTACGAGCAGTACTTC. The encoded protein is CAWSPDTYEQYF.

V gene TRBV7-3 combines with J gene TRBJ2-1; TRBD2 matches 10 bases. Per the germline V gene, CDR1 is SGHTA and CDR2 is FQGTGA. The CDR3 totals 16 residues. The V and J ends lost 5 bases and 7 bases, in that order; junction bases with no gene match: 11. CDR3 DNA: TGTGCCAGCAGCCCAATTACTAGCGGGAATCTAAATGAGCAGTTCTTC. Amino acid sequence: CASSPITSGNLNEQFF.

The J gene is TRBJ1-1, the V gene TRBV7-9, with D maybe TRBD1 (6 bases). CDR1 SEHNR and CDR2 FQNEAQ come from the germline V gene (reference sequence). V lost 1 base, J lost 11 bases, and 14 bases lay in between. The CDR3 has 13 residues. CDR3 region: CASSLVGGIGAFF. In nucleotides, the CDR3 is TGTGCCAGCAGCTTAGTTGGGGGCATTGGTGCTTTCTTT.